This entry describes one T cell receptor (beta chain). Its target is unknown. Germline V gene data show CDR1 as SGHRS and CDR2 as YFSETQ. The ends lost 1 base at V and 6 bases at J; junction bases unmatched: 5. This CDR3 spans 15 amino acids. In the PCR, 60 Vbeta and 13 Jbeta primers were used. The table came from immunoSEQ multiplex PCR; TCRdb's copy has only in-frame clones and leaves some out. Its table records 150,000 to 200,000 clones. The data derive from a study of cytomegalovirus exposure and HLA in healthy donors. The study, taken as a whole, reports: Across donors, presence/absence analyses took sequencing depth to be roughly uniform. Later on, a genetic analysis was performed. It linked a missense variant in DCLRE1C with V- and J-gene trimming of TCR beta. Later analysis reportedly placed an Asian-associated ancestry cluster below the approximately 680-donor mean in N-insertions.

Sequencing input: PBMCs. The source of this sequence is an older woman in good health and CMV-seronegative. V usage is TRBV5-1 and J usage is TRBJ2-1; 9 bases agree with TRBD2. The CDR3 loop reads CASSLRQRGANEQFF. As DNA, the CDR3 is TGCGCCAGCAGCTTGAGGCAGCGGGGGGCCAATGAGCAGTTCTTC.